These 22 T cell receptor beta chains were sequenced from one sample in a study of STAT5B mutations in CD4+ large granular lymphocyte leukemia. Generated by immunoSEQ multiplex PCR, the TCRdb table keeps only in-frame clones and is missing some. The top ten clones hold 0.41% of a sample with about 31,000 clones, about 88% of them seen once. The specimen was CD4+ T cells from blood buffy coats. Every receptor here comes from a human donor in good health.

The V and J genes are TRBV5-1 and TRBJ2-2; D is possibly TRBD1 (6 bases). Germline V gives CDR1 SGHRS, CDR2 YFSETQ. The CDR3 length is 14 residues. The germline V and J ends were trimmed by 0 bases and 6 bases, with 9 bases remaining between them. In DNA form, the CDR3 reads TGCGCCAGCAGCTTGGCACAGGGAGCCGGGGAGCTGTTTTTT. Protein sequence: CASSLAQGAGELFF.

The rearrangement uses TRBV9 and TRBJ1-2; TRBD1 might be the D (5 bases). This CDR3 is 14 amino acids long. V was trimmed by 0 bases and J by 6 bases, leaving 12 bases between them. Germline V gene sequence: CDR1 SGDLS, CDR2 YYNGEE. CDR3 DNA: TGTGCCAGCAGCGTAGGGGGGGAACCGGATGGCTACACCTTC. It translates to CASSVGGEPDGYTF. The full variable domain, in which reference TRBV9 and TRBJ1-2 provide the parts outside the CDR3, is DSGVTQTPKHLITATGQRVTLRCSPRSGDLSVYWYQQSLDQGLQFLIQYYNGEERAKGNILERFSAQQFPDLHSELNLSSLELGDSALYFCASSVGGEPDGYTFGSGTRLTVV.

The chain uses TRBV9 and TRBJ2-1; D might be TRBD1 or TRBD2, each matching 6 bases. Germline V gene data show CDR1 as SGDLS and CDR2 as YYNGEE. Trimming removed 0 bases from V and 7 bases from J, with 14 bases in between. The CDR3 extends over 15 amino acids. The CDR3 DNA reads TGTGCCAGCAGCGTAGATCCGGGGGCGTTTAATGAGCAGTTCTTC. Translated: CASSVDPGAFNEQFF.

The V call is TRBV7-2, the J call TRBJ1-1, with D unresolved. The CDR3 length is 15 residues. Germline V gene sequence: CDR1 SGHTA, CDR2 FQGNSA. V lost 6 bases, J lost 2 bases, and 16 bases lay in between. The CDR3 reads CASSVSPVSNTEAFF. In DNA form, the CDR3 reads TGTGCCAGCAGTGTAAGCCCCGTCTCAAACACTGAAGCTTTCTTT.

This clone was seen a single time. The chain links TRBV11-2 to TRBJ2-1; D may be TRBD1 (5 bases). The CDR3 loop spans 12 amino acids. CDR1 and CDR2 (germline): SGHAT, FQNNGV. V was shortened by 7 bases and J by 9 bases, with 13 bases between the two germline ends. Here the CDR3 DNA reads TGTGCCAGCACCTCTTCTAGGGGTGAGCAGTTCTTC. Translated, it gives CASTSSRGEQFF.

The V and J genes are TRBV19 and TRBJ2-6; D is ambiguous. Germline V lookup: CDR1 LNHDA, CDR2 SQIVND (reference sequence). The CDR3 runs 14 residues. V lost 5 bases, J lost 2 bases, and 7 bases lay in between. This CDR3 is CASSSRAGANVLTF. The CDR3 bases are TGTGCCAGTAGTTCCCGGGCTGGGGCCAACGTCCTGACTTTC.

The chain employs TRBV11-3 and TRBJ1-6, with 10 bases identical to TRBD1. Per the germline V gene, CDR1 is SGHNT and CDR2 is YENEEA. The CDR3 spans 17 residues. V gave up 6 bases and J gave up 2 bases; unmatched junction bases: 7. This CDR3 is CASRQTGQGTYNSPLHF. The CDR3 bases are TGTGCCAGCAGACAGACGGGACAGGGGACCTATAATTCACCCCTCCACTTT.

V usage is TRBV28 and J usage is TRBJ1-2; a weak D match, TRBD1 (5 bases). Deletions cut 6 bases from V and 7 bases from J, with 15 bases between. Per germline, CDR1 MDHEN and CDR2 SYDVKM. The CDR3 spans 13 residues. As DNA, the CDR3 is TGTGCCAGCAGGCAGTCCGACAGTATTGGCTACACCTTC. It specifies CASRQSDSIGYTF.

This clone was seen more than once but under ten times. The gene calls are TRBV6-1 and TRBJ1-5; D possibly corresponds to TRBD1 (6 bases). Germline lookup yields CDR1 MNHNS and CDR2 SASEGT. Trimming cost V 4 bases and J 3 bases, with 13 bases left between them. The CDR3 totals 15 residues. The chain's CDR3 is CASSVLNRDNQPQHF. CDR3 nucleotides: TGTGCCAGCAGTGTTTTGAACAGGGACAATCAGCCCCAGCATTTT.

The genes are TRBV18 and TRBJ2-7; D unclear. Germline V CDR1 and CDR2: KGHSH, LQKENI. The CDR3 length is 15 residues. Trimming cost V 3 bases and J 2 bases, with 14 bases left between them. CDR3 amino acids: CASSPDPEKAYEQYF. Here the CDR3 DNA reads TGTGCCAGCTCACCGGACCCAGAAAAGGCCTACGAGCAGTACTTC.

This clone appeared a single time. CDR3: CASSQDFLRQGGETQYF. CDR3 sequence (DNA): TGCGCCAGCAGCCAAGATTTTCTCCGACAGGGAGGAGAGACCCAGTACTTC. This chain connects TRBV4-1 to TRBJ2-5, with D maybe TRBD1 (7 bases). CDR1 and CDR2 (germline): MGHRA, YSYEKL. This CDR3 is 17 amino acids long. V dropped 0 bases and J dropped 4 bases, with 18 bases sitting between them.

The J gene is TRBJ2-7, the V gene TRBV4-2; TRBD1 might be the D (6 bases). Trimming removed 1 base at V and 2 bases at J, with 9 bases between. CDR1 and CDR2 (germline): LGHNA, YNFKEQ. The CDR3 contains 14 residues. The chain's CDR3 is CASSQGTGPYEQYF. The CDR3 nucleotides are TGTGCCAGCAGCCAAGGAACAGGGCCCTACGAGCAGTACTTC.

This rearrangement joins TRBV14 to TRBJ2-3; D is unresolved. V was shortened by 4 bases and J by 4 bases, with 3 bases between the two germline ends. Germline assignment: CDR1 SGHDN and CDR2 FVKESK. CDR3 length: 11 residues. CDR3 coding DNA: TGTGCCAGCAGCCTCGCAGATACGCAGTATTTT. Translating it yields CASSLADTQYF.

The V gene is TRBV28, the J gene TRBJ2-2; 7 positions match TRBD1. CDR3 length equals 13 residues. Germline CDR1 and CDR2: MDHEN and SYDVKM. The trim removed 6 bases at V and 6 bases at J, leaving 4 bases unmatched. CDR3 coding DNA: TGTGCCAGCAGCCCAGGACAGGCCGGGGAGCTGTTTTTT. Residues: CASSPGQAGELFF.

The J gene is TRBJ1-3, the V gene TRBV4-1, with D perhaps matching TRBD1 (6 bases). The CDR3 totals 17 residues. Germline CDR1 and CDR2: MGHRA and YSYEKL. Trimming took off 0 bases at V and 0 bases at J, with 12 bases between the two ends. The CDR3 coding sequence is TGCGCCAGCAGCCAAGAAGGGGGTAGGGTCTCTGGAAACACCATATATTTT. Encoded protein: CASSQEGGRVSGNTIYF.

The J gene is TRBJ2-3, the V gene TRBV15, with TRBD2 matching 8 bases. The CDR3 is 13 residues long. V shed 6 bases, J shed 4 bases, and the junction held 3 bases outside the gene matches. CDR1 is LNHNV and CDR2 is YYDKDF in the germline V gene (reference sequence). In DNA form, the CDR3 reads TGTGCCACCAGACGGGAGGGCCCAGATACGCAGTATTTT. It encodes CATRREGPDTQYF. Complete variable domain (other parts from reference TRBV15 and TRBJ2-3): DAMVIQNPRYQVTQFGKPVTLSCSQTLNHNVMYWYQQKSSQAPKLLFHYYDKDFNNEADTPDNFQSRRPNTSFCFLDIRSPGLGDTAMYLCATRREGPDTQYFGPGTRLTVL.

This clone has just one count. This chain connects TRBV28 to TRBJ1-3; D perhaps matches TRBD1 (6 bases). Germline values: CDR1 MDHEN, CDR2 SYDVKM. V shed 6 bases and J shed 1 base, with 10 bases lying between them. This CDR3 has 14 amino acids. The CDR3 sequence: CASSRQASGNTIYF. DNA of the CDR3: TGTGCCAGCAGCCGACAGGCGTCTGGAAACACCATATATTTT.

This sequence joins TRBV7-3 and TRBJ1-1; 10 bases line up with TRBD1. Germline V CDR1 and CDR2: SGHTA, FQGTGA. V shed 9 bases, J shed 1 base, and the junction held 11 bases outside the gene matches. The CDR3 consists of 16 residues. The CDR3 sequence is CARIPGQGPQNTEAFF. The CDR3 bases are TGTGCCAGAATCCCGGGACAGGGGCCCCAGAACACTGAAGCTTTCTTT.

V usage is TRBV15 and J usage is TRBJ1-2; 7 bases are shared with TRBD1. V lost 3 bases to trimming and J lost 2 bases; unmatched junction nucleotides: 6. The V gene's germline CDR1 is LNHNV and CDR2 YYDKDF (reference sequence). The CDR3 covers 15 residues. CDR3 in amino acids: CATSRGLDRNYGYTF. CDR3 in DNA: TGTGCCACCAGCAGGGGGCTGGACAGGAACTATGGCTACACCTTC.

This chain connects TRBV7-9 to TRBJ2-1; D may be TRBD2 (6 bases). Trimming took off 5 bases at V and 7 bases at J, with 15 bases between the two ends. In germline, CDR1 is SEHNR, CDR2 FQNEAQ (reference sequence). The CDR3 has 14 residues. In nucleotides, the CDR3 is TGTGCCAGCAGCCCCTTAGGGACTCCTAATGAGCAGTTCTTC. It specifies CASSPLGTPNEQFF.

This chain links TRBV27 with TRBJ2-6; D not resolved. This CDR3 has 15 residues. CDR1 is MNHEY and CDR2 is SMNVEV in the germline V gene (reference sequence). The V gene lost 10 bases and the J gene lost 1 base, with 14 bases spanning the gap. The CDR3 DNA follows: TGTGCCATCTACGAGACTTTATCTGGGGCCAACGTCCTGACTTTC. Protein product: CAIYETLSGANVLTF.

The gene calls are TRBV28 and TRBJ2-1; 10 bases map to TRBD2. The CDR3 runs to 15 residues. Germline CDR1 and CDR2: MDHEN and SYDVKM. J gave up 5 bases and V 4 bases, and 5 bases lay outside the gene matches. The chain's CDR3 is CASSSSGRADNEQFF. The CDR3 region has the DNA TGTGCCAGCAGTTCGAGCGGGAGGGCCGACAATGAGCAGTTCTTC.